The 9 T cell receptor beta chains given below trace back to one sample, sequenced in a study of CD8+ T cells in alopecia areata. RNA was isolated and reverse transcribed to cDNA, the sequencing template. Libraries were prepared by immunoSEQ multiplex PCR; TCRdb keeps only in-frame clonotypes and omits some of them. Seen here are roughly 150,000 clones, 40% to 50% observed once, and the top ten hold roughly 7.5%. The sequenced sample was CD4+ T cells sorted from blood. These receptors were taken from a human donor with alopecia areata.

In its sample, this clone was seen once. The V gene is TRBV2, the J gene TRBJ1-5; D is perhaps TRBD1 (5 bases). CDR3 length: 14 residues. V was shortened by 2 bases and J by 4 bases, with 9 bases between the two germline ends. Per the germline V gene, CDR1 is SNHLY and CDR2 is FYNNEI. CDR3 sequence: CASSEQGGNQPQHF. The CDR3 region has the DNA TGTGCCAGCAGTGAACAGGGAGGGAATCAGCCCCAGCATTTT.

In its sample, this clone was seen a few times. The rearrangement links TRBV7-3 to TRBJ2-1; D is unclear. Germline CDR1 and CDR2: SGHTA and FQGTGA. Deletions cut 5 bases from V and 9 bases from J, with 11 bases between. The CDR3 length is 12 residues. The CDR3 here is CASSPPSGEQFF. CDR3 DNA sequence: TGTGCCAGCAGCCCCCCGTCGGGTGAGCAGTTCTTC.

This clone was found a few times. CDR3 in DNA: TGTGCCAGCAGTTTCAACGGGAAACGACGTGAGCAGTTCTTC. It is translated as CASSFNGKRREQFF. The gene calls are TRBV28 and TRBJ2-1; maybe TRBD2 (5 bases). V lost 3 bases, J lost 9 bases, and 15 bases lay in between. This CDR3 is built from 14 residues. Germline values: CDR1 MDHEN, CDR2 SYDVKM.

The table lists this clone with a few counts. The rearrangement links TRBV5-1 to TRBJ2-5, with TRBD1 matching 7 bases. The CDR3 contains 14 residues. Looked up from germline, CDR1 is SGHRS and CDR2 is YFSETQ. Unmatched junction bases numbered 4, after V lost 4 bases and J lost 1 base. CDR3 nucleotide sequence: TGCGCCAGCAGCGTGAGGGACAGCCAAGAGACCCAGTACTTC. Translated: CASSVRDSQETQYF.

The gene calls are TRBV30 and TRBJ1-3; unclear D gene. The V end was cut by 1 base, the J end by 1 base, with 2 bases between. Germline lookup yields CDR1 GTSNPN and CDR2 SVGIG (reference sequence). The length of the CDR3 is 12 residues. The chain's CDR3 is CAWSESGNTIYF. For the CDR3, the DNA is TGTGCCTGGAGTGAGTCTGGAAACACCATATATTTT.

The chain recombines TRBV27 with TRBJ1-1; D might be TRBD1 (6 bases). There are 15 residues in the CDR3. Trimming removed 3 bases from V and 1 base from J, with 12 bases in between. The germline V gene has CDR1 MNHEY and CDR2 SMNVEV (reference sequence). Written as DNA, the CDR3 is TGTGCCAGCAGTTTCCGACAGGTTCGGAACACTGAAGCTTTCTTT. This gives the protein CASSFRQVRNTEAFF.

The chain uses TRBV30 and TRBJ1-1; D unresolved. Germline CDR1 GTSNPN, CDR2 SVGIG (reference sequence). V lost 3 bases, J lost 4 bases, and 6 bases lay in between. The CDR3 has 11 amino acids. The CDR3 DNA follows: TGTGCCTGGAGGACGGCCACTGAAGCTTTCTTT. Its translation is CAWRTATEAFF.

This clone was counted only a few times. The CDR3, as DNA: TGTGCCAGCACTCAGATCGGGACTGAAGCTTTCTTT. Protein sequence: CASTQIGTEAFF. The rearrangement links TRBV28 to TRBJ1-1; D not certain. Trimming stripped 7 bases from V and 5 bases from J, with 11 bases between. In germline, CDR1 is MDHEN, CDR2 SYDVKM. This CDR3 region has 12 residues.

In this sample, this clone turned up a few times. The chain has TRBV9 and TRBJ2-5; D is uncertain. Germline CDR1 SGDLS, CDR2 YYNGEE. The CDR3 covers 14 residues. Trimming shortened V by 0 bases and J by 2 bases, and 8 bases separated the two germline ends. The CDR3 DNA is TGTGCCAGCAGCGTAGAAGAGATTCAAGAGACCCAGTACTTC. Its protein is CASSVEEIQETQYF. The full variable domain, in which reference TRBV9 and TRBJ2-5 provide the parts outside the CDR3, is DSGVTQTPKHLITATGQRVTLRCSPRSGDLSVYWYQQSLDQGLQFLIQYYNGEERAKGNILERFSAQQFPDLHSELNLSSLELGDSALYFCASSVEEIQETQYFGPGTRLLVL.